Following are 23 T cell receptor beta chains from one sample sequenced in a study of shared clonotypes between healthy human individuals. Data came from immunoSEQ multiplex PCR; TCRdb stores just in-frame clones and leaves some out. The sample has roughly 2.5 million clones, around nine tenths seen once; the top ten hold roughly 0.14%. The sequenced sample was naive CD4+ T cells sorted from blood. Subset described: CD45RA+ positively selected. Receptors originate from a young man in good health.

The rearrangement links TRBV7-2 to TRBJ2-3; TRBD2 matches 13 bases. This CDR3 contains 16 residues. Germline lookup yields CDR1 SGHTA and CDR2 FQGNSA. Trimming removed 4 bases from V and 3 bases from J; junction bases left unmatched: 4. CDR3 nucleotide sequence: TGTGCCAGCAGCTCAAAGACTAGCGGGAGGACAGATACGCAGTATTTT. Its translation is CASSSKTSGRTDTQYF.

In this sample, this clone turned up once. This rearrangement joins TRBV18 to TRBJ2-2; possibly TRBD2 for D (5 bases). The germline V and J ends were trimmed by 3 bases and 3 bases, with 17 bases remaining between them. The germline CDR1 and CDR2 sequences are KGHSH and LQKENI. The CDR3 has 17 residues. CDR3 coding DNA: TGTGCCAGCTCACCCCCCCTCGGGGTGGTTTACACCGGGGAGCTGTTTTTT. Residues: CASSPPLGVVYTGELFF.

The chain uses TRBV18 and TRBJ2-7; TRBD2 is a possible D gene (5 bases). The germline CDR1 and CDR2 sequences are KGHSH and LQKENI. The length of the CDR3 is 14 residues. V was shortened by 1 base and J by 7 bases, with 14 bases between the two germline ends. Written as DNA, the CDR3 is TGTGCCAGCTCACCACTTTACACTCCGGGAGAGCAGTACTTC. It codes for CASSPLYTPGEQYF.

The CDR3 bases are TGTGCCAGCAGTGAAGCCGGACAGCGGCGATACTTC. This encodes CASSEAGQRRYF. J is TRBJ2-5 and V is TRBV2; the D gene is possibly TRBD1 (6 bases). The germline gives CDR1 SNHLY, CDR2 FYNNEI. V gave up 0 bases and J gave up 14 bases, with 13 bases separating them. The CDR3 length is 12 residues. The full variable domain, completed using reference TRBV2 and TRBJ2-5, is EPEVTQTPSHQVTQMGQEVILRCVPISNHLYFYWYRQILGQKVEFLVSFYNNEISEKSEIFDDQFSVERPDGSNFTLKIRSTKLEDSAMYFCASSEAGQRRYFGPGTRLLVL.

The chain is built from TRBV5-4 and TRBJ2-1; 7 bases match TRBD2. The CDR3 spans 16 residues. Looked up from germline, CDR1 is SGHNT and CDR2 is YYREEE (reference sequence). V dropped 7 bases and J dropped 7; count of bases not matched to a gene: 17. As DNA, the CDR3 is TGTGCCAGCGTTATGGCGGGAGCTCGGTTGTCGAATGAGCAGTTCTTC. Its protein is CASVMAGARLSNEQFF.

The rearrangement uses TRBV5-1 and TRBJ2-3; 9 bases line up with TRBD2. The CDR3 sequence is 16 residues long. The germline CDR1 and CDR2 sequences are SGHRS and YFSETQ. J lost 2 bases, V lost 1 base, and 5 bases had no gene match. The DNA for the CDR3 is TGCGCCAGCAGCTTGAAGACTAGCGGCACCACAGATACGCAGTATTTT. It yields the protein CASSLKTSGTTDTQYF.

The chain links TRBV4-1 to TRBJ2-5, with D hard to call. The CDR3 is 16 amino acids. The germline V gene has CDR1 MGHRA and CDR2 YSYEKL. V gave up 0 bases and J gave up 5 bases, with 16 bases separating them. CDR3 sequence reads: CASSQEPLSLRETQYF. The CDR3, as DNA: TGCGCCAGCAGCCAAGAACCCTTAAGCCTCCGGGAGACCCAGTACTTC.

V is TRBV5-1 and J is TRBJ2-2; D is uncertain. CDR1 is SGHRS and CDR2 is YFSETQ in the germline V gene. V lost 0 bases to trimming and J lost 7 bases, with 7 bases between them. CDR3 length: 13 amino acids. CDR3 loop: CASSLVVGGELFF. The CDR3 DNA follows: TGCGCCAGCAGCTTGGTAGTCGGCGGGGAGCTGTTTTTT.

V gene TRBV5-4 combines with J gene TRBJ2-7; 8 bases match TRBD1. Germline-derived CDR1 and CDR2 are SGHNT and YYREEE (reference sequence). The CDR3 extends over 13 amino acids. V was pared by 0 bases and J by 8 bases, with 4 bases of the junction left unmatched. DNA of the CDR3: TGTGCCAGCAGCTTGGCAGGACAGGGTAAGCAGTACTTC. The encoded protein is CASSLAGQGKQYF.

The chain combines TRBV10-1 with TRBJ2-1; 12 positions agree with TRBD2. J lost 9 bases, V lost 0 bases, and 9 bases had no gene match. Germline V CDR1 and CDR2: WNHNN, SYGVQD (reference sequence). This CDR3 is built from 17 residues. The CDR3 loop is CASSESASGRERREQFF. CDR3 DNA sequence: TGCGCCAGCAGTGAGTCTGCTAGCGGGAGGGAACGCCGTGAGCAGTTCTTC.

Details on this clone: Different DNA sequences within this sample yield the same CDR3. The chain uses TRBV10-3 and TRBJ1-1; the match to TRBD1 covers 10 bases. Germline CDR1 is ENHRY and CDR2 is SYGVKD. J gave up 8 bases and V 4 bases, and 1 base lay outside the gene matches. CDR3 length: 12 amino acids. The CDR3 here is CAISGQGAEAFF. The CDR3 DNA follows: TGTGCCATCAGTGGACAGGGGGCCGAAGCTTTCTTT.

The V and J genes are TRBV5-1 and TRBJ1-6; 8 bases align to TRBD1. CDR3 length equals 15 residues. Germline V lookup: CDR1 SGHRS, CDR2 YFSETQ. The V segment lost 4 bases and the J segment 7 bases; nucleotides outside the gene matches: 7. The CDR3 DNA reads TGCGCCAGCAGCGAGACAGGGGTAACAAATTCACCCCTCCACTTT. The encoded protein is CASSETGVTNSPLHF.

The chain recombines TRBV7-8 with TRBJ1-1; TRBD1 agrees at 8 bases. This CDR3 has 15 residues. Germline CDR1 SGHVS, CDR2 FQNEAQ. The trim removed 4 bases at V and 5 bases at J, leaving 9 bases unmatched. The CDR3 nucleotides are TGTGCCAGCAGCTCTCTACCGACAGGGGTGACTGAAGCTTTCTTT. The encoded protein is CASSSLPTGVTEAFF.

J is TRBJ2-3 and V is TRBV5-1, with 9 bases identical to TRBD2. The CDR3 contains 16 residues. Germline trimming cut 0 bases from V and 4 bases from J; bases unmatched to any gene: 6. In germline, CDR1 is SGHRS, CDR2 YFSETQ. Here the CDR3 DNA reads TGCGCCAGCAGCTTGGGGGGTAGCGGGAGTGCAGATACGCAGTATTTT. This sequence encodes CASSLGGSGSADTQYF.

This sequence joins TRBV11-2 and TRBJ2-1; 10 nucleotides align to TRBD1. CDR1 SGHAT and CDR2 FQNNGV come from the germline V gene. Losses at the gene ends were 3 bases for V and 3 bases for J; bases not matched to a gene: 2. This CDR3 has 15 amino acids. The CDR3 region has the DNA TGTGCCAGCAGCTTTTGGGACAGGGGCTACAATGAGCAGTTCTTC. Translation: CASSFWDRGYNEQFF.

This chain links TRBV28 with TRBJ1-2, with 8 positions matching TRBD1. The germline V gene has CDR1 MDHEN and CDR2 SYDVKM. The junction had 2 bases not matched to a gene; V was cut back by 10 bases and J by 4 bases. The CDR3 runs 11 residues. CDR3 amino acids: CATTGGYGYTF. As DNA, the CDR3 is TGTGCCACTACAGGGGGCTATGGCTACACCTTC.

The rearrangement joins TRBV19 to TRBJ2-1, with 7 bases matching TRBD2. The germline CDR1 and CDR2 sequences are LNHDA and SQIVND (reference sequence). V was clipped by 5 bases and J by 0 bases; unmatched bases: 4. The CDR3 has 15 amino acids. The CDR3 DNA reads TGTGCCAGTAGTCCGGGAGGTTACTCCTACAATGAGCAGTTCTTC. The encoded protein is CASSPGGYSYNEQFF.

The chain uses TRBV7-8 and TRBJ2-2; 9 nucleotides line up with TRBD2. The CDR3 runs to 16 residues. With 5 bases clipped from V and 2 bases from J, the junction kept 6 bases outside the gene matches. In germline, CDR1 is SGHVS, CDR2 FQNEAQ. As DNA, the CDR3 is TGTGCCAGCAGCCCTCTTAGCGGGAGAAACACCGGGGAGCTGTTTTTT. It translates to CASSPLSGRNTGELFF.

This clone has just one count. The chain has TRBV19 and TRBJ2-7; the match to TRBD1 covers 9 bases. With V trimmed by 7 bases and J by 3 bases, 7 bases remained unmatched. Germline loops: CDR1 LNHDA, CDR2 SQIVND (reference sequence). The CDR3 totals 14 residues. CDR3 region: CASIKDRGGYEQYF. The DNA of the CDR3 is TGTGCCAGTATAAAGGACAGGGGAGGCTACGAGCAGTACTTC.

In regard to this clone: Other DNA sequences within the sample encode an identical CDR3. This chain connects TRBV5-4 to TRBJ2-7; TRBD1 aligns across 11 bases. The germline V gene has CDR1 SGHNT and CDR2 YYREEE (reference sequence). The CDR3 loop spans 14 amino acids. V dropped 3 bases and J dropped 7; count of bases not matched to a gene: 6. DNA for the CDR3: TGTGCCAGCAGCTCTGGACAGGGGGCGGGTGAGCAGTACTTC. Translating gives CASSSGQGAGEQYF.

V gene TRBV9 combines with J gene TRBJ2-2; 13 bases match TRBD2. The junction had 8 bases not matched to a gene; V was cut back by 0 bases and J by 3 bases. CDR3 length equals 19 residues. Germline CDR1 reads SGDLS; CDR2 reads YYNGEE. In nucleotides, the CDR3 is TGTGCCAGCAGCGTAGGATTGGGACTAGCGGGGTCTGACACCGGGGAGCTGTTTTTT. As protein: CASSVGLGLAGSDTGELFF.

The CDR3 DNA sequence: TGCGCCAGCAGCCAAAAGGGAACAGGGAGCGACTCTGGAAACACCATATATTTT. This sequence encodes CASSQKGTGSDSGNTIYF. The rearrangement links TRBV4-1 to TRBJ1-3; perhaps TRBD1 as D (6 bases). Germline V gene sequence: CDR1 MGHRA, CDR2 YSYEKL. The CDR3 covers 18 residues. V shed 2 bases and J shed 0 bases, with 17 bases lying between them.

The rearrangement joins TRBV27 to TRBJ2-5; 11 bases align to TRBD2. V lost 6 bases to trimming and J lost 5 bases; unmatched junction nucleotides: 5. This CDR3 spans 14 amino acids. Germline V CDR1 and CDR2: MNHEY, SMNVEV (reference sequence). CDR3 sequence reads: CASRTLAGAETQYF. In DNA form, the CDR3 reads TGTGCCAGCAGGACACTAGCGGGGGCGGAGACCCAGTACTTC.